This TCR beta chain was found in a study of radiotherapy plus CTLA-4 blockade in lung cancer. In regard to this clone: Its target is unknown.

TCRdb's copy holds only in-frame clones and misses some; the assay was immunoSEQ multiplex PCR. Altogether over 75,000 clones are present, around 82% being singletons, with the ten largest covering roughly 0.84%. Study-wide results and limits: Blood TCR clones of tumor origin expanded after radiotherapy plus ipilimumab.

CDR1 and CDR2 from the germline V gene are SGHDT and YYEEEE. The CDR3 is 14 amino acids. Trimming shortened V by 2 bases and J by 0 bases, and 6 bases separated the two germline ends. The chain uses TRBV5-6 and TRBJ1-3; D not certain. The sample here was peripheral blood, taken from a patient treated with radiotherapy plus ipilimumab. This TCR derives from a human donor with non-small cell lung cancer who had stable disease on radiotherapy plus ipilimumab. The CDR3 loop reads CASSLQRSGNTIYF. CDR3 DNA: TGTGCCAGCAGCTTACAGCGCTCTGGAAACACCATATATTTT.